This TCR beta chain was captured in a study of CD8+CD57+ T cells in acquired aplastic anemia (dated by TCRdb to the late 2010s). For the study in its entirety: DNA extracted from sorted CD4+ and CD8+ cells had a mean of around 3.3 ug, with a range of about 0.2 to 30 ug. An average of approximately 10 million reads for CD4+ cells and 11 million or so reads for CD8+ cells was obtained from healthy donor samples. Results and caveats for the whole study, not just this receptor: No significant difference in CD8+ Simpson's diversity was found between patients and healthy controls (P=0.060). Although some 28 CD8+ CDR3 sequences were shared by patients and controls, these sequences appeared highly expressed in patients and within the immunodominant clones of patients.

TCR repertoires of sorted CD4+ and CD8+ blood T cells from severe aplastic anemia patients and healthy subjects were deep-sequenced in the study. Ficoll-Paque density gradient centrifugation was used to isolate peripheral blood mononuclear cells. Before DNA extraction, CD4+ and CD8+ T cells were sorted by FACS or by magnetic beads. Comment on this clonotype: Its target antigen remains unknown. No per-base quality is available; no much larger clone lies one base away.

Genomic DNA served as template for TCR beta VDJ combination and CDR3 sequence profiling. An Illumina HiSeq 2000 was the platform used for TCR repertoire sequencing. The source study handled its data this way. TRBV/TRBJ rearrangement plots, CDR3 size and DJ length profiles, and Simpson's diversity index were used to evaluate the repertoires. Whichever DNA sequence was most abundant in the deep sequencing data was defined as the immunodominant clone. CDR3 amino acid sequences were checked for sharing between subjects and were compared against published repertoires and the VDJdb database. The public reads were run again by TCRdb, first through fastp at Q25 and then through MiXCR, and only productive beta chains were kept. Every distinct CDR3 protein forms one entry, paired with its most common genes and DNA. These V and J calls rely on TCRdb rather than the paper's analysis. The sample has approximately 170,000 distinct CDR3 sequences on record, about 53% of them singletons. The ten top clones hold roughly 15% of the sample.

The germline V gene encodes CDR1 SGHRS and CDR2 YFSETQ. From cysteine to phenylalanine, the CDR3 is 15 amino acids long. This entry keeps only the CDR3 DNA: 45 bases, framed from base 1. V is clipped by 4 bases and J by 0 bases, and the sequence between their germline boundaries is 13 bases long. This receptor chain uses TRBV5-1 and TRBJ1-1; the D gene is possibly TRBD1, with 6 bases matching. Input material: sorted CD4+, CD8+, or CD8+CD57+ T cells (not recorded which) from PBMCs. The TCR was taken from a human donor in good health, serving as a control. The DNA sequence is TGCGCCAGCAGCCTTACACAGGGATTGAACACTGAAGCTTTCTTT. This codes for CASSLTQGLNTEAFF.